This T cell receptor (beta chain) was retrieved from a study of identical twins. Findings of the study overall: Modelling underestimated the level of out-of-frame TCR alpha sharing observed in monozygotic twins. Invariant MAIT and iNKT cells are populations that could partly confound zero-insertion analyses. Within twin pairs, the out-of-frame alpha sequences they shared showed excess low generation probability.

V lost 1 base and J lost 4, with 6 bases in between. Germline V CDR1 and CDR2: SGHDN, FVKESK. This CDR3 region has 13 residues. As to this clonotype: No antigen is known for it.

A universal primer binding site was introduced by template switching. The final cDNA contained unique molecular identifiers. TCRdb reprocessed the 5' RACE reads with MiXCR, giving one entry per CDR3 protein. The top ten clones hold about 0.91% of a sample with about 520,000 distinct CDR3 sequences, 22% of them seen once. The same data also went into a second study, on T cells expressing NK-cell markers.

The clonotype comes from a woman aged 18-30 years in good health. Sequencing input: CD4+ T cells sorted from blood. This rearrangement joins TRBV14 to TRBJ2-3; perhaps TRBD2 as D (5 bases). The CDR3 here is CASSQVGADTQYF. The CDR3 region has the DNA TGTGCCAGCAGCCAAGTCGGGGCAGATACGCAGTATTTT.